The source of this T cell receptor beta chain is a study of blood T cell repertoires in COVID-19. About the study: The United States, Italy and Spain provided the acute and convalescent COVID-19 samples.

Original data processing: Reference gene primer amplification in the assay estimated nucleated cell counts. Here immunoSEQ multiplex PCR was the method, and the copy in TCRdb shows in-frame clones only, minus some. The V and J calls and clone size are taken from that table; D and trimming were inferred from the DNA. The sample includes 220,000 or so clones, about 85% of them seen just once. Those enrolled in Seattle joined during active infection and were followed longitudinally afterward. The clonotype was recovered from a woman between 45 and 65 years old with COVID-19, enrolled during active disease. The sequencing input was peripheral blood.

CDR3: CASSRDTAGNTIYF. CDR3 in DNA: TGTGCCAGCAGCCGGGACACTGCTGGAAACACCATATATTTT. The gene calls are TRBV6-5 and TRBJ1-3; D is perhaps TRBD1 (6 bases). The CDR3 has 14 amino acids. Looked up from germline, CDR1 is MNHEY and CDR2 is SVGAGI. V was cut by 6 bases and J by 2 bases, with 11 bases left in between.